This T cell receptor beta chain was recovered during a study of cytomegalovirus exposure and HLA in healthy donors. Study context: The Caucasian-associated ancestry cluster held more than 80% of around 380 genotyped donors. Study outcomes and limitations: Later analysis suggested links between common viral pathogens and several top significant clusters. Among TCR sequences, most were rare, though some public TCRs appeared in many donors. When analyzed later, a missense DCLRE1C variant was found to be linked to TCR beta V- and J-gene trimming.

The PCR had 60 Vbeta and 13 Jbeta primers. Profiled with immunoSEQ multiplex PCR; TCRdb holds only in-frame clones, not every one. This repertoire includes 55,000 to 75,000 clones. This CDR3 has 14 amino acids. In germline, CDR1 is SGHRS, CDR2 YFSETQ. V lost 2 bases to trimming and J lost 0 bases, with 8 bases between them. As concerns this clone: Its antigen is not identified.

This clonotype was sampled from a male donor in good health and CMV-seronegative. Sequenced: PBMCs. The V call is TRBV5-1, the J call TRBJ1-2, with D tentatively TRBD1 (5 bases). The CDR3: CASSLQEPNYGYTF. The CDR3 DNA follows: TGCGCCAGCAGCTTACAGGAACCTAACTATGGCTACACCTTC. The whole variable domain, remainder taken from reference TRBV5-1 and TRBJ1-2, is KAGVTQTPRYLIKTRGQQVTLSCSPISGHRSVSWYQQTPGQGLQFLFEYFSETQRNKGNFPGRFSGRQFSNSRSEMNVSTLELGDSALYLCASSLQEPNYGYTFGSGTRLTVV.